Below, 30 T cell receptor beta chains from the same sample are listed, as sequenced in a study of identical twins' blood T cells. TCRdb re-derived calls from the 5' RACE reads in MiXCR, one entry per CDR3 protein. There are roughly 380,000 distinct CDR3 sequences in the sample; roughly 31% occur only once, and roughly 6.1% lies in the top ten. The sample was PBMCs. Source of these receptors: a woman between 18 and 50 years old in good health.

This clonotype showed up just once. V usage is TRBV28 and J usage is TRBJ1-1, with D perhaps matching TRBD1 (6 bases). Germline loops: CDR1 MDHEN, CDR2 SYDVKM. The CDR3 runs to 14 residues. The V end was cut by 5 bases, the J end by 1 base, with 11 bases between. The CDR3 DNA is TGTGCCAGCAGTGTCAGGGGATGGAACACTGAAGCTTTCTTT. Translation gives CASSVRGWNTEAFF.

This clonotype appeared a few times. The chain joins TRBV10-3 to TRBJ1-6, with D possibly matching TRBD1 (5 bases). V was shortened by 8 bases and J by 7 bases, with 18 bases between the two germline ends. This CDR3 has 15 residues. Germline V CDR1 and CDR2: ENHRY, SYGVKD. CDR3 amino acids: CAIQAGGSENSPLHF. CDR3 DNA sequence: TGTGCCATCCAGGCCGGGGGATCCGAAAATTCACCCCTCCACTTT.

Remarks on this clonotype: Only one base separates this from a far larger clonotype, so it likely reflects a read error. CDR3 amino acids: CARSLDRGNTEAFF. CDR3 coding DNA: TGCGCCAGAAGCTTGGACAGGGGGAACACTGAAGCTTTCTTT. This chain joins TRBV5-1 and TRBJ1-1, with 9 positions matching TRBD1. This CDR3 spans 14 amino acids. CDR1 is SGHRS and CDR2 is YFSETQ in the germline V gene.

The chain uses TRBV7-6 and TRBJ2-7; D gene ambiguous. Germline loops: CDR1 SGHVS, CDR2 FNYEAQ. The length of the CDR3 is 13 residues. V lost 0 bases, J lost 6 bases, and 9 bases lay in between. The CDR3 bases are TGTGCCAGCAGCTTAGCGCTGGGGTCCGAGCAGTACTTC. It is translated as CASSLALGSEQYF.

This clonotype was observed a handful of times. The chain couples TRBV21-1 to TRBJ1-5; the table's D call TRBD1 went unverified against the DNA. TRBV21-1 has pseudogene status. The CDR3 is 14 amino acids. CDR3 sequence: CASSRRGSNQPQHF. CDR3 bases: TGTGCCAGCAGCCGAAGGGGCAGCAATCAGCCCCAGCATTTT.

This clonotype was detected only a few times. The V gene is TRBV27, the J gene TRBJ2-1; TRBD2 agrees at 7 bases. The CDR3 extends over 11 amino acids. The V gene end was trimmed by 8 bases and the J gene end by 15 bases; junction bases not matched to a gene: 10. Germline V lookup: CDR1 MNHEY, CDR2 SMNVEV (reference sequence). The CDR3 nucleotides are TGTGCCAGCGGCCCCTTGCGGGAGAGGTTCTTC. It translates to CASGPLRERFF.

The chain recombines TRBV5-1 with TRBJ1-2; D call uncertain. Trimming took 7 bases from V and 7 from J, leaving 20 bases between them. The CDR3 runs to 14 residues. Germline CDR1 SGHRS, CDR2 YFSETQ. The DNA for the CDR3 is TGCGCCAGCTCTACAGACTTTGGCGAGTTTGGCTACACCTTC. This gives the protein CASSTDFGEFGYTF.

Details on this clonotype: A clone one base away is much larger, so this may be a read error. This chain joins TRBV13 and TRBJ1-5, with TRBD1 as a possible D gene (6 bases). The germline CDR1 and CDR2 sequences are PRHDT and FYEKMQ (reference sequence). The CDR3 runs to 14 residues. The DNA of the CDR3 is TGTGCCGGCAGCCTTTCAGGGGTGGACCAGCCCCAGCATTTT. Translating gives CAGSLSGVDQPQHF.

The chain employs TRBV20-1 and TRBJ2-7, with a weak D call TRBD2 (5 bases). The germline V gene has CDR1 DFQATT and CDR2 SNEGSKA (reference sequence). The CDR3 covers 13 residues. V gave up 3 bases and J gave up 5 bases, with 14 bases separating them. The CDR3 sequence: CSASETTLHEQYF. The CDR3 DNA reads as TGCAGTGCTAGTGAGACTACCCTCCACGAGCAGTACTTC.

This clonotype appeared a few times. This rearrangement joins TRBV7-3 to TRBJ1-6; D gene ambiguous. The CDR3 is 15 amino acids. Germline CDR1 and CDR2: SGHTA and FQGTGA. The V gene lost 1 base and the J gene lost 4 bases, with 8 bases spanning the gap. Here the CDR3 reads CASSLMAYYNSPLHF. In DNA form, the CDR3 reads TGTGCCAGCAGCTTAATGGCCTATTATAATTCACCCCTCCACTTT.

This chain uses TRBV29-1 with TRBJ1-2; D may be TRBD1 (6 bases). Germline CDR1 SQVTM, CDR2 ANQGSEA. Deletions cut 1 base from V and 0 bases from J, with 15 bases between. This CDR3 region has 16 residues. CDR3 in amino acids: CSVEAPGVFPNYGYTF. The CDR3 nucleotides read TGCAGCGTTGAAGCCCCAGGGGTCTTTCCTAACTATGGCTACACCTTC.

This rearrangement joins TRBV12-5 to TRBJ1-2; TRBD1 agrees at 10 bases. CDR3 size: 16 residues. From germline, CDR1 is LGHNT and CDR2 FRNRAP. After removal of 0 bases from V and 6 bases from J, the junction contained 7 bases not matched to a gene. CDR3 protein: CASGLVRGQGSNGYTF. CDR3 DNA: TGTGCTAGTGGTTTGGTAAGGGGACAGGGGTCTAATGGCTACACCTTC.

The sample holds many counts of this clonotype. CDR3: CSAPLAGGSDTQYF. The CDR3 DNA reads TGCAGTGCTCCGCTTGCGGGGGGTTCAGATACGCAGTATTTT. The rearrangement links TRBV20-1 to TRBJ2-3; TRBD2 matches 8 bases. CDR3 length: 14 amino acids. Germline lookup yields CDR1 DFQATT and CDR2 SNEGSKA (reference sequence). Trimming at V came to 5 bases and at J to 4 bases, leaving 8 bases not matched to a gene.

The chain uses TRBV29-1 and TRBJ2-1; 9 bases are shared with TRBD2. Trimming removed 2 bases from V and 3 bases from J; junction bases left unmatched: 8. The V gene's germline CDR1 is SQVTM and CDR2 ANQGSEA. The CDR3 has 16 residues. For the CDR3, the DNA is TGCAGCGTTGAACTAGCGGGGTTGGGGCGCTACAATGAGCAGTTCTTC. Translation gives CSVELAGLGRYNEQFF.

This clonotype was recorded at least ten times. V and J are TRBV5-1 and TRBJ1-5; D not certain. The V end lost 0 bases, the J end lost 3 bases, and 7 bases lay between the germline ends. Per the germline V gene, CDR1 is SGHRS and CDR2 is YFSETQ. The CDR3 runs 14 residues. The CDR3 reads CASSLGGFNQPQHF. The CDR3 nucleotides are TGCGCCAGCAGCTTGGGTGGATTCAATCAGCCCCAGCATTTT.

This rearrangement joins TRBV11-2 to TRBJ2-7, with D unclear. The CDR3 has 13 amino acids. CDR1 SGHAT and CDR2 FQNNGV come from the germline V gene. V lost 5 bases and J 2 bases, leaving 10 bases between the germline ends. CDR3 nucleotide sequence: TGTGCCAGCAGCGTAGGTAGGACCTACGAGCAGTACTTC. This translates into CASSVGRTYEQYF.

Written as DNA, the CDR3 is TGTGCCAGTAGTATCGGGGCTCTCAACACCGGGGAGCTGTTTTTT. Translation gives CASSIGALNTGELFF. The chain uses TRBV19 and TRBJ2-2, with D perhaps matching TRBD1 or TRBD2 (5 bases each). Germline V lookup: CDR1 LNHDA, CDR2 SQIVND (reference sequence). The CDR3 totals 15 residues. V was shortened by 3 bases and J by 2 bases, with 10 bases between the two germline ends.

V gene TRBV19 combines with J gene TRBJ1-1; D is ambiguous. This CDR3 is 14 amino acids long. Germline V gene data show CDR1 as LNHDA and CDR2 as SQIVND (reference sequence). Between the trimmed V and J ends, which lost 4 bases and 0 bases, there was a span of 9 bases. CDR3 DNA: TGTGCCAGTAGTACCCGCGGATTGAACACTGAAGCTTTCTTT. This codes for CASSTRGLNTEAFF. The variable domain in full, with the rest retrieved from reference TRBV19 and TRBJ1-1, is DGGITQSPKYLFRKEGQNVTLSCEQNLNHDAMYWYRQDPGQGLRLIYYSQIVNDFQKGDIAEGYSVSREKKESFPLTVTSAQKNPTAFYLCASSTRGLNTEAFFGQGTRLTVV.

This clonotype has ten or more counts. V usage is TRBV11-2 and J usage is TRBJ2-2; D is unclear. The CDR3 is made up of 12 amino acids. Looked up from germline, CDR1 is SGHAT and CDR2 is FQNNGV. V lost 0 bases to trimming and J lost 6 bases, with 2 bases between them. CDR3 in amino acids: CASSLEPGELFF. The DNA for the CDR3 is TGTGCCAGCAGCTTAGAGCCCGGGGAGCTGTTTTTT.

V usage is TRBV2 and J usage is TRBJ1-3, with D possibly TRBD1 on 6 matching bases. Germline V CDR1 and CDR2: SNHLY, FYNNEI. The CDR3 spans 13 residues. The ends were cut back, 5 bases at V and 4 bases at J, with 9 bases in the middle. The CDR3 region is CASSPDRGNTIYF. The CDR3 DNA sequence: TGTGCCAGCAGTCCCGACAGGGGAAACACCATATATTTT.

The gene calls are TRBV20-1 and TRBJ2-7; 7 bases line up with TRBD1. After removal of 5 bases from V and 2 bases from J, the junction contained 6 bases not matched to a gene. The CDR3 is 13 residues long. The germline V gene has CDR1 DFQATT and CDR2 SNEGSKA (reference sequence). The CDR3 coding sequence is TGCAGTGCTTGGACAGGCAAGACCTACGAGCAGTACTTC. This gives the protein CSAWTGKTYEQYF.

This clonotype was counted ten times or more. The chain is built from TRBV6-1 and TRBJ1-3, with D possibly matching TRBD1 (5 bases). V was clipped by 6 bases and J by 0 bases, with 15 bases between them. Germline CDR1 and CDR2: MNHNS and SASEGT. The CDR3 is 16 amino acids. The CDR3 reads CASRSGTASSGNTIYF. DNA of the CDR3: TGTGCCAGCAGATCCGGGACGGCGAGCTCTGGAAACACCATATATTTT.

The rearrangement uses TRBV7-9 and TRBJ1-1; 7 bases are shared with TRBD1. CDR3 length: 17 amino acids. V was pared by 0 bases and J by 2 bases, with 9 bases of the junction left unmatched. Per the germline V gene, CDR1 is SEHNR and CDR2 is FQNEAQ (reference sequence). The CDR3 loop reads CASSLARWGQQNTEAFF. In DNA form, the CDR3 reads TGTGCCAGCAGCTTAGCCCGTTGGGGACAGCAAAACACTGAAGCTTTCTTT.

A few counts support this clonotype. The chain combines TRBV20-1 with TRBJ1-2; D is possibly TRBD1 (5 bases). The CDR3 has 17 amino acids. Germline CDR1 reads DFQATT; CDR2 reads SNEGSKA (reference sequence). Trimming removed 3 bases from V and 3 bases from J, with 23 bases in between. CDR3 protein: CSARFSEPGRSYYGYTF. CDR3 sequence (DNA): TGCAGTGCTAGGTTCTCGGAACCGGGACGGAGCTACTATGGCTACACCTTC.

The chain combines TRBV7-9 with TRBJ2-2; 9 bases are shared with TRBD1. The V gene's germline CDR1 is SEHNR and CDR2 FQNEAQ (reference sequence). V was clipped by 4 bases and J by 5 bases; unmatched bases: 5. The length of the CDR3 is 15 residues. CDR3 protein: CASSSQGAWTGELFF. The CDR3 DNA follows: TGTGCCAGCAGCTCACAGGGGGCTTGGACCGGGGAGCTGTTTTTT.

V is TRBV6-6 and J is TRBJ1-4; no definite D call. CDR3 size: 13 residues. Per the germline V gene, CDR1 is MNHNY and CDR2 is SVGAGI (reference sequence). Trimming cost V 6 bases and J 7 bases, with 12 bases left between them. The CDR3 DNA is TGTGCCAGCAGGCCGCCGGGGAGTGAAAAACTGTTTTTT. Its translation is CASRPPGSEKLFF.

This chain uses TRBV5-1 with TRBJ1-1; 7 positions agree with TRBD1. Germline CDR1 SGHRS, CDR2 YFSETQ. J lost 1 base, V lost 2 bases, and 11 bases had no gene match. The CDR3 has 17 residues. As DNA, the CDR3 is TGCGCCAGCAGCTTAACCGGGACAGTCAACTCGAACACTGAAGCTTTCTTT. Its protein is CASSLTGTVNSNTEAFF.

In this sample, this clonotype turned up many times. The chain links TRBV28 to TRBJ2-3; a weak D match, TRBD2 (5 bases). Germline CDR1 MDHEN, CDR2 SYDVKM. V lost 5 bases and J lost 5, with 14 bases in between. There are 14 residues in the CDR3. CDR3 loop: CASSLVRSGDTQYF. Here the CDR3 DNA reads TGTGCCAGCAGTCTCGTCAGGAGCGGAGATACGCAGTATTTT.

Only a few counts were recorded for this clonotype. The chain joins TRBV12-3 or TRBV12-4 to TRBJ1-6; possible D gene TRBD1, 6 bases. V gave up 3 bases and J gave up 10 bases, with 13 bases separating them. This CDR3 has 14 amino acids. CDR3 sequence reads: CASSLRGPGSPLHF. The CDR3 DNA follows: TGTGCCAGCAGTTTGCGGGGGCCTGGGTCACCCCTCCACTTT.

This clonotype was recorded at least ten times. V and J are TRBV2 and TRBJ1-1; D remains unclear. The CDR3 runs 14 residues. The V and J ends lost 6 bases and 7 bases respectively, with 18 bases between them. Germline CDR1 SNHLY, CDR2 FYNNEI. CDR3: CASSGVYQEGEAFF. In DNA form, the CDR3 reads TGTGCCAGCAGCGGCGTCTATCAGGAAGGTGAAGCTTTCTTT.